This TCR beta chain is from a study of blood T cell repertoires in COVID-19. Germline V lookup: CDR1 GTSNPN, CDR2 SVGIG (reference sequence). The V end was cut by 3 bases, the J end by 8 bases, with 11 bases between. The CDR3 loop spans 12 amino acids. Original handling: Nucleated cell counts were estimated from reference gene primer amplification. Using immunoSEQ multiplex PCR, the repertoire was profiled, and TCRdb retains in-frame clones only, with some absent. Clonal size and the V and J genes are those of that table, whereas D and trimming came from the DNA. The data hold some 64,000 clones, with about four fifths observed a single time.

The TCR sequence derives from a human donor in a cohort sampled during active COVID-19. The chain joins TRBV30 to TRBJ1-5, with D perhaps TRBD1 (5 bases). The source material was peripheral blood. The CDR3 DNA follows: TGTGCCTGGAGCCGCGACAGAGAGCCCCAGCATTTT. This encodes CAWSRDREPQHF.